This TCR beta chain was documented in a study of vaccination effects on CD4 cells after COVID-19. Repertoires were generated with immunoSEQ multiplex PCR, while TCRdb's copy carries only in-frame clones and drops some. The sample records approximately 70,000 clones, about four fifths being singletons. Viral peptide pools were used in the ViraFEST assay to expand antigen-specific CD4+ T cells, and sequencing came afterward. CD4+ T cells were isolated after about eleven days of culture. Absence of prior SARS-CoV-2 infection characterized the vaccine recipients, who showed negative nucleocapsid antibodies. Each well held 2 million to 2.5 million PBMC cultured with approximately 9.7 ug/ml peptides and approximately 11 IU/ml IL-2. About this clone: Antigen: not known.

The specimen was CD4+ T cells from PBMCs cultured with HCoV-NL63 spike peptides, collected before COVID-19 vaccination. The clonotype comes from a human donor who received a COVID-19 vaccine.

As DNA, the CDR3 is TGTGCCAGCAGCCCACCCCCGCGGCCAGGGGAGTTCACCGGGGAGCTGTTTTTT. Residues: CASSPPPRPGEFTGELFF. V gene TRBV21-1 combines with J gene TRBJ2-2; the D call TRBD1 from the table was never checked on the DNA. TRBV21-1 is given as a pseudogene. The CDR3 contains 18 residues.